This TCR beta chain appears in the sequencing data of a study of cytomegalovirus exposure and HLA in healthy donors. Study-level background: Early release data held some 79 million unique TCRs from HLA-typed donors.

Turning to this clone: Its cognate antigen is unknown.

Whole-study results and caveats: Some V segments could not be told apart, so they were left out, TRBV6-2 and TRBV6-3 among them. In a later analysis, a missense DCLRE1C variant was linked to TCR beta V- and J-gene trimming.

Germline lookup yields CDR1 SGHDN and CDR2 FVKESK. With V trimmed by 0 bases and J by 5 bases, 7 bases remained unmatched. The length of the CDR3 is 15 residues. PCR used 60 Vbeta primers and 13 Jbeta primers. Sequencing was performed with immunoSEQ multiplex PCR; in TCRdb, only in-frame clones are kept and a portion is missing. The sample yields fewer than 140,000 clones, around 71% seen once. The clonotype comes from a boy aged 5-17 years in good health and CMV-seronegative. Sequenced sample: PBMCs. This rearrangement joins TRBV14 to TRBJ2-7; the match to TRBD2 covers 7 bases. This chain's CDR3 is CASSQEGGANHEQYF. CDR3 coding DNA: TGTGCCAGCAGCCAAGAGGGAGGGGCAAACCACGAGCAGTACTTC.